Listed here are 25 T cell receptor beta chains from one sample, sequenced in a study of glioma-infiltrating T cells after dendritic cell vaccination. The time point here: after dendritic cell vaccination, including at tumor progression/relapse. Clones were read by immunoSEQ multiplex PCR, and TCRdb kept only the in-frame ones, dropping some. The table shows around 60,000 clones, with 85% to 90% occurring only once. The sequencing here drew on blood, taken after dendritic cell vaccination. The receptors shown here come from a human donor with glioblastoma.

The chain joins TRBV29-1 to TRBJ2-3; weak D call: TRBD2 (5 bases). The length of the CDR3 is 14 residues. Germline CDR1 is SQVTM and CDR2 is ANQGSEA. Between the trimmed V and J ends, which lost 2 bases and 0 bases, there was a span of 9 bases. The CDR3 nucleotides read TGCAGCGTTGAATCAGGACTGAGCACAGATACGCAGTATTTT. Translation: CSVESGLSTDTQYF.

This clone has more than one count but fewer than ten. This sequence joins TRBV4-1 and TRBJ1-2; possibly TRBD1 for D (6 bases). The V end was cut by 5 bases, the J end by 4 bases, with 17 bases between. The CDR3 spans 15 residues. Germline V gene sequence: CDR1 MGHRA, CDR2 YSYEKL. DNA of the CDR3: TGCGCCAGCAGCGAGGGGGGGGGTGAACCCTATGGCTACACCTTC. This codes for CASSEGGGEPYGYTF.

V usage is TRBV7-8 and J usage is TRBJ2-5; 8 nucleotides line up with TRBD2. Germline V gene sequence: CDR1 SGHVS, CDR2 FQNEAQ. The CDR3 extends over 16 amino acids. J lost 9 bases, V lost 2 bases, and 14 bases had no gene match. CDR3 sequence reads: CASSLITSGGYRAQYF. CDR3 DNA sequence: TGTGCCAGCAGCTTAATCACCAGCGGGGGCTACAGGGCCCAGTACTTC.

The V gene is TRBV6-5, the J gene TRBJ1-2; 9 positions match TRBD1. V lost 7 bases to trimming and J lost 8 bases; unmatched junction nucleotides: 5. The germline CDR1 and CDR2 sequences are MNHEY and SVGAGI. The length of the CDR3 is 12 residues. In DNA, the CDR3 is TGTGCCAGCACAACACAGGGGGCCGGCTACACCTTC. The encoded protein is CASTTQGAGYTF.

The genes are TRBV4-1 and TRBJ2-5, with a tentative D call TRBD1 (6 bases). There are 13 residues in the CDR3. The germline V and J ends were trimmed by 4 bases and 2 bases, with 8 bases remaining between them. Germline V CDR1 and CDR2: MGHRA, YSYEKL. CDR3 amino acids: CASSRGQQETQYF. CDR3 DNA sequence: TGCGCCAGCAGCCGGGGGCAGCAAGAGACCCAGTACTTC.

V gene TRBV7-2 combines with J gene TRBJ1-5, with TRBD1 matching 9 bases. Per the germline V gene, CDR1 is SGHTA and CDR2 is FQGNSA. The ends lost 1 base at V and 3 bases at J; junction bases unmatched: 1. CDR3 length equals 15 residues. This chain's CDR3 is CASSLGTGVNQPQHF. In nucleotides, the CDR3 is TGTGCCAGCAGCTTAGGGACAGGGGTCAATCAGCCCCAGCATTTT.

V gene TRBV25-1 combines with J gene TRBJ1-1; perhaps TRBD1 as D (5 bases). V shed 1 base and J shed 4 bases, with 19 bases lying between them. This CDR3 is built from 17 residues. Germline-derived CDR1 and CDR2 are MGHDK and SYGVNS. CDR3 DNA sequence: TGTGCCAGCAGTGAATCCGGGACTGGGTACCTTGGCACTGAAGCTTTCTTT. Its protein is CASSESGTGYLGTEAFF.

The rearrangement uses TRBV7-2 and TRBJ1-2; D unresolved. V was clipped by 5 bases and J by 2 bases, with 15 bases between them. The CDR3 sequence is 15 residues long. Per germline, CDR1 SGHTA and CDR2 FQGNSA. The CDR3 DNA reads as TGTGCCAGCAGCCTGAGCGGACTACAGAACTATGGCTACACCTTC. Protein product: CASSLSGLQNYGYTF.

This chain links TRBV19 with TRBJ1-1; 8 bases are a match to TRBD1. CDR1 is LNHDA and CDR2 is SQIVND in the germline V gene (reference sequence). V lost 6 bases to trimming and J lost 2 bases; unmatched junction nucleotides: 5. The CDR3 contains 14 residues. This CDR3 reads CASRLGQDNTEAFF. The CDR3 coding sequence is TGTGCCAGTAGACTGGGACAGGACAACACTGAAGCTTTCTTT.

This clone appeared once. This chain joins TRBV29-1 and TRBJ2-7; tentatively, D is TRBD2 (5 bases). CDR3 length: 13 residues. Trimming cost V 6 bases and J 0 bases, with 12 bases left between them. The germline V gene encodes CDR1 SQVTM and CDR2 ANQGSEA. CDR3 DNA: TGCAGCGTGGACTCTGGGAGCTCCTACGAGCAGTACTTC. As protein: CSVDSGSSYEQYF.

This clone has a single count. The chain links TRBV6-5 to TRBJ2-7; 8 bases agree with TRBD1. The germline CDR1 and CDR2 sequences are MNHEY and SVGAGI. After removal of 6 bases from V and 4 bases from J, the junction contained 8 bases not matched to a gene. This CDR3 has 14 residues. The CDR3 DNA reads as TGTGCCAGCAGCCCCGGGCAGGGGGCGTACGAGCAGTACTTC. Translated: CASSPGQGAYEQYF.

This clone was picked up a small number of times. The chain joins TRBV6-5 to TRBJ1-2; D is undetermined. Germline V gene lookup returns CDR1 MNHEY and CDR2 SVGAGI. The CDR3 is 16 amino acids. Between the trimmed V and J ends, which lost 0 bases and 4 bases, there was a span of 15 bases. The CDR3 sequence is CASSYSTTTISYGYTF. The CDR3 DNA reads as TGTGCCAGCAGTTACTCGACAACAACAATCAGCTATGGCTACACCTTC.

V gene TRBV5-1 combines with J gene TRBJ2-5, with 9 bases matching TRBD2. V was clipped by 1 base and J by 5 bases; unmatched bases: 15. The CDR3 has 18 residues. Germline CDR1 SGHRS, CDR2 YFSETQ. The CDR3: CASSLFARGGSGAETQYF. The CDR3 DNA reads as TGCGCCAGCAGCTTGTTTGCGCGGGGGGGTTCAGGGGCCGAGACCCAGTACTTC.

In this sample, this clone turned up a few times. This chain joins TRBV19 and TRBJ2-4, with D possibly TRBD2 on 5 matching bases. Germline assignment: CDR1 LNHDA and CDR2 SQIVND (reference sequence). The germline V and J ends were trimmed by 7 bases and 0 bases, with 7 bases remaining between them. The CDR3 spans 13 residues. The CDR3 DNA reads TGTGCCAGTAAGGAGGAAGCCAAAAACATTCAGTACTTC. Residues: CASKEEAKNIQYF.

The rearrangement links TRBV5-1 to TRBJ1-5; the match to TRBD1 covers 8 bases. The CDR3 length is 13 residues. CDR1 and CDR2 (germline): SGHRS, YFSETQ. Unmatched junction bases numbered 8, after V lost 10 bases and J lost 5 bases. This CDR3 is CAWGRGHDQPQHF. The CDR3, as DNA: TGCGCCTGGGGCAGGGGGCATGATCAGCCCCAGCATTTT.

V and J are TRBV13 and TRBJ2-2, with D uncertain. The V gene lost 3 bases and the J gene lost 6 bases, with 5 bases spanning the gap. CDR1 and CDR2 from the germline V gene are PRHDT and FYEKMQ (reference sequence). The CDR3 extends over 12 amino acids. Here the CDR3 DNA reads TGTGCCAGCAGCTTTCTCCCCGGGGAGCTGTTTTTT. Protein sequence: CASSFLPGELFF.

The chain joins TRBV27 to TRBJ1-1, with TRBD1 identical over 8 bases. CDR3 length equals 21 residues. The V gene's germline CDR1 is MNHEY and CDR2 SMNVEV (reference sequence). Losses at the gene ends were 4 bases for V and 8 bases for J; bases not matched to a gene: 30. This CDR3 is CASSSIYYRGAVNQKKEEAFF. CDR3 nucleotide sequence: TGTGCCAGCAGTTCCATATACTACAGGGGGGCAGTAAACCAAAAAAAGGAAGAAGCTTTCTTT.

V and J are TRBV4-1 and TRBJ2-7, with 7 bases matching TRBD2. The CDR3 has 16 amino acids. V lost 0 bases and J lost 3; bases outside the gene matches: 8. The germline V gene encodes CDR1 MGHRA and CDR2 YSYEKL. In DNA, the CDR3 is TGCGCCAGCAGCCAAGATGCCCGGGGGGTCCTCTACGAGCAGTACTTC. The encoded protein is CASSQDARGVLYEQYF.

This rearrangement joins TRBV9 to TRBJ1-2; 9 bases agree with TRBD1. This CDR3 is built from 16 residues. The germline gives CDR1 SGDLS, CDR2 YYNGEE. J gave up 7 bases and V 0 bases, and 10 bases lay outside the gene matches. The CDR3 nucleotides are TGTGCCAGCAGCGTAGATGTTTCGGGACAGGGCTTTGGCTACACCTTC. It is translated as CASSVDVSGQGFGYTF. Based on the CDR3 plus reference TRBV9 and TRBJ1-2, the full variable domain is DSGVTQTPKHLITATGQRVTLRCSPRSGDLSVYWYQQSLDQGLQFLIQYYNGEERAKGNILERFSAQQFPDLHSELNLSSLELGDSALYFCASSVDVSGQGFGYTFGSGTRLTVV.

V and J are TRBV14 and TRBJ2-1; 10 positions agree with TRBD2. V was clipped by 2 bases and J by 2 bases; unmatched bases: 6. Germline loops: CDR1 SGHDN, CDR2 FVKESK. The CDR3 totals 17 residues. CDR3 protein: CASSQLAGAQTYNEQFF. The CDR3 nucleotides read TGTGCCAGCAGCCAACTAGCGGGGGCCCAGACCTACAATGAGCAGTTCTTC.

The chain couples TRBV11-3 to TRBJ2-7, with D tentatively TRBD2 (6 bases). V was pared by 5 bases and J by 1 base, with 18 bases between. Germline lookup yields CDR1 SGHNT and CDR2 YENEEA. There are 16 residues in the CDR3. The CDR3 bases are TGTGCCAGCAGCCCCCCCTTGCGGGAAATATCCTACGAGCAGTACTTC. Encoded protein: CASSPPLREISYEQYF.

The chain uses TRBV9 and TRBJ2-7, with 10 bases identical to TRBD2. From germline, CDR1 is SGDLS and CDR2 YYNGEE. The CDR3 has 16 residues. The V gene end was trimmed by 0 bases and the J gene end by 1 base; junction bases not matched to a gene: 4. CDR3 protein: CASSVATSGTSYEQYF. The CDR3 nucleotides read TGTGCCAGCAGCGTAGCTACTAGCGGGACATCCTACGAGCAGTACTTC.

V is TRBV11-2 and J is TRBJ2-5; TRBD1 matches 12 bases. This CDR3 has 15 amino acids. With 8 bases clipped from V and 5 bases from J, the junction kept 9 bases outside the gene matches. Germline values: CDR1 SGHAT, CDR2 FQNNGV. CDR3 in DNA: TGTGCCAGCCAACGAGGGACAGGGGGCTTGGAGACCCAGTACTTC. It translates to CASQRGTGGLETQYF.

The chain has TRBV5-8 and TRBJ1-6; D unresolved. The V gene lost 4 bases and the J gene lost 10 bases, with 18 bases spanning the gap. The CDR3 runs to 15 residues. Germline-derived CDR1 and CDR2 are SGHTS and YDEGEE. The CDR3 here is CASSPVGRLASPLHF. In DNA, the CDR3 is TGTGCCAGCAGCCCGGTCGGGAGATTGGCATCACCCCTCCACTTT.

The chain joins TRBV27 to TRBJ2-3; tentative D call: TRBD2 (5 bases). CDR1 is MNHEY, CDR2 SMNVEV, per germline (reference sequence). The CDR3 contains 14 residues. Trimming removed 3 bases at V and 4 bases at J, with 11 bases between. For the CDR3, the DNA is TGTGCCAGCAGTTTTCTAGCCCGCCCAGATACGCAGTATTTT. It yields the protein CASSFLARPDTQYF.